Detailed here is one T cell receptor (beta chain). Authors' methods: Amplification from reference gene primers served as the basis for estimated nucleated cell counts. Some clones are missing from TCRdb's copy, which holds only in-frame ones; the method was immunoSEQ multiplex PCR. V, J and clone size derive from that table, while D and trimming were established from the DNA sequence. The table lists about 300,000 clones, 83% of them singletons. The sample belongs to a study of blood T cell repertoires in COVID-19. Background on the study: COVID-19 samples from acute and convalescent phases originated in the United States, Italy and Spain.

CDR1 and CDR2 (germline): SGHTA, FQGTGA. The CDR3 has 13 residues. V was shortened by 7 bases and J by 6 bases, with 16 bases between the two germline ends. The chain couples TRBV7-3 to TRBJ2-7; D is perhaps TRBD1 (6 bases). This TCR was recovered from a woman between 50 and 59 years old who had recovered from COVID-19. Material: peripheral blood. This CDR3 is CASTEWQGFEQYF. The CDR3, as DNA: TGTGCCAGCACGGAGTGGCAGGGGTTCGAGCAGTACTTC.